This T cell receptor (beta chain) was identified during a study of regulatory T cells in long-lasting Graves disease. Study results and limitations: Graves' patients with persistent disease showed TCR diversity lower than patients newly diagnosed.

In building TCR beta libraries, iRepertoire HTBI primers were used together with Arm-PCR of CDR3 regions. TCRdb itself ran the multiplex PCR reads through MiXCR, one entry per CDR3 protein. The table records over 350,000 distinct CDR3 sequences, around 20% of them present only once. Worth noting for this clonotype: Antigen specificity is unknown.

Germline loops: CDR1 MNHNS, CDR2 SASEGT. This CDR3 comprises 14 residues. V lost 3 bases and J lost 5; bases outside the gene matches: 4. The time point: persistent/refractory GD, antithyroid drugs over 5 years with positive TRAb. The TCR library was prepared using RNA isolated from PBMCs. The TCR sequence derives from a female donor with Graves disease. The chain links TRBV6-1 to TRBJ2-3, with 8 bases identical to TRBD2. Sequencing was performed on peripheral blood mononuclear cells (PBMCs), taken when the disease was refractory, from a patient treated with antithyroid drugs. This CDR3 reads CASSERLAGDTQYF. The CDR3 DNA sequence: TGTGCCAGCAGTGAGCGGCTAGCGGGAGATACGCAGTATTTT.